Following are 30 T cell receptor beta chains from one sample sequenced in a study of CD8+ T cells in alopecia areata. Isolated RNA was reverse transcribed into cDNA used as the sequencing template. The data were produced by immunoSEQ multiplex PCR, yet TCRdb's version contains in-frame clones alone and is incomplete. Of fewer than 90,000 clones in the sample, about 51% were seen once. The sequenced sample consisted of NKG2D-high CD8+ T cells sorted from blood. The receptors stem from a human donor with alopecia areata.

This chain connects TRBV28 to TRBJ2-1; 9 nucleotides line up with TRBD2. V shed 7 bases and J 7 bases; nucleotides not matched to a gene: 14. Germline values: CDR1 MDHEN, CDR2 SYDVKM. There are 16 residues in the CDR3. The CDR3 DNA reads TGTGCCAGCACCCGGTCGTGGGCTAGCGGGGTTAATGAGCAGTTCTTC. It specifies CASTRSWASGVNEQFF.

This clone has just a few counts. The chain combines TRBV11-2 with TRBJ2-7, with D possibly called TRBD1 or TRBD2 (5 bases each). CDR3 size: 13 residues. Trimming cost V 2 bases and J 3 bases, with 8 bases left between them. Looked up from germline, CDR1 is SGHAT and CDR2 is FQNNGV. CDR3 coding DNA: TGTGCCAGCAGCTTAAGGGACGGCTACGAGCAGTACTTC. This codes for CASSLRDGYEQYF. Full variable domain (outside the CDR3, taken from reference TRBV11-2 and TRBJ2-7): EAGVAQSPRYKIIEKRQSVAFWCNPISGHATLYWYQQILGQGPKLLIQFQNNGVVDDSQLPKDRFSAERLKGVDSTLKIQPAKLEDSAVYLCASSLRDGYEQYFGPGTRLTVT.

This clone was seen once. The chain couples TRBV14 to TRBJ2-5; D remains ambiguous. CDR3 length: 12 amino acids. V was cut by 0 bases and J by 6 bases, with 5 bases left in between. In germline, CDR1 is SGHDN, CDR2 FVKESK. The CDR3 coding sequence is TGTGCCAGCAGCCAAGAGAGAAAGACCCAGTACTTC. It codes for CASSQERKTQYF. Together with reference TRBV14 and TRBJ2-5, the CDR3 gives the full variable domain: EAGVTQFPSHSVIEKGQTVTLRCDPISGHDNLYWYRRVMGKEIKFLLHFVKESKQDESGMPNNRFLAERTGGTYSTLKVQPAELEDSGVYFCASSQERKTQYFGPGTRLLVL.

Only a few counts were recorded for this clone. The genes are TRBV29-1 and TRBJ1-2; D ambiguous. The ends were cut back, 3 bases at V and 2 bases at J, with 4 bases in the middle. CDR1 is SQVTM and CDR2 is ANQGSEA in the germline V gene. This CDR3 has 11 residues. Here the CDR3 reads CSVDYNYGYTF. Written as DNA, the CDR3 is TGCAGCGTTGATTACAACTATGGCTACACCTTC.

This clone has more than one count but fewer than ten. The J gene is TRBJ2-3, the V gene TRBV29-1; D may be TRBD1 (6 bases). The V gene's germline CDR1 is SQVTM and CDR2 ANQGSEA. V dropped 3 bases and J dropped 2 bases, with 15 bases sitting between them. This CDR3 has 15 residues. The CDR3 sequence is CSVETTGGYTDTQYF. CDR3 in DNA: TGCAGCGTTGAGACGACAGGTGGCTACACAGATACGCAGTATTTT.

The chain uses TRBV28 and TRBJ2-2; no definite D call. Germline V gene lookup returns CDR1 MDHEN and CDR2 SYDVKM. V was trimmed by 11 bases and J by 4 bases, leaving 11 bases between them. The CDR3 spans 12 residues. The CDR3 region is CAVEIFTGELFF. The CDR3, as DNA: TGTGCCGTCGAGATTTTCACCGGGGAGCTGTTTTTT.

This clone was found a few times. This specimen includes other DNA sequences encoding the same CDR3. The rearrangement uses TRBV29-1 and TRBJ2-1; D is undetermined. Germline V gives CDR1 SQVTM, CDR2 ANQGSEA. CDR3 length: 11 residues. Between the trimmed V and J ends, which lost 7 bases and 4 bases, there was a span of 8 bases. This CDR3 is CSGDRYNEQFF. The CDR3 DNA reads as TGCAGCGGAGACCGTTACAATGAGCAGTTCTTC.

This sequence joins TRBV27 and TRBJ1-1, with D maybe TRBD1 (5 bases). Germline V gene lookup returns CDR1 MNHEY and CDR2 SMNVEV (reference sequence). V dropped 0 bases and J dropped 2 bases, with 10 bases sitting between them. The CDR3 length is 15 residues. The CDR3 loop is CASSLSWTLNTEAFF. CDR3 nucleotides: TGTGCCAGCAGTTTATCCTGGACACTCAACACTGAAGCTTTCTTT.

This clone was detected only once. V is TRBV5-6 and J is TRBJ2-7; no reliable D call. The CDR3 is 16 amino acids. CDR1 is SGHDT, CDR2 YYEEEE, per germline. Trimming removed 0 bases at V and 4 bases at J, with 17 bases between. In nucleotides, the CDR3 is TGTGCCAGCAGCTTGGAGGATTTCTGGCTGGGGTACGAGCAGTACTTC. Translating it yields CASSLEDFWLGYEQYF. The full variable domain, with the rest looked up from reference TRBV5-6 and TRBJ2-7, is DAGVTQSPTHLIKTRGQQVTLRCSPKSGHDTVSWYQQALGQGPQFIFQYYEEEERQRGNFPDRFSGHQFPNYSSELNVNALLLGDSALYLCASSLEDFWLGYEQYFGPGTRLTVT.

The chain joins TRBV27 to TRBJ2-6, with D unresolved. This CDR3 contains 14 residues. The V end lost 3 bases, the J end lost 1 base, and 4 bases lay between the germline ends. Germline loops: CDR1 MNHEY, CDR2 SMNVEV (reference sequence). The CDR3 here is CASSFLSGANVLTF. The CDR3 nucleotides read TGTGCCAGCAGTTTTCTTTCTGGGGCCAACGTCCTGACTTTC. The full variable domain, completed using reference TRBV27 and TRBJ2-6, is EAQVTQNPRYLITVTGKKLTVTCSQNMNHEYMSWYRQDPGLGLRQIYYSMNVEVTDKGDVPEGYKVSRKEKRNFPLILESPSPNQTSLYFCASSFLSGANVLTFGAGSRLTVL.

The chain carries TRBV27 and TRBJ1-6; D ambiguous. V was clipped by 0 bases and J by 8 bases, with 17 bases between them. The CDR3 has 17 amino acids. The germline V gene has CDR1 MNHEY and CDR2 SMNVEV (reference sequence). The DNA for the CDR3 is TGTGCCAGCAGTTTATCTGGGGATCCCCTCCTGTATTCACCCCTCCACTTT. It translates to CASSLSGDPLLYSPLHF.

J is TRBJ2-2 and V is TRBV29-1, with 11 bases that match TRBD2. V gave up 1 base and J gave up 1 base; unmatched junction bases: 8. CDR1 is SQVTM and CDR2 is ANQGSEA in the germline V gene. The CDR3 is 18 amino acids. CDR3 protein: CSVEASGLAGGNTGELFF. DNA of the CDR3: TGCAGCGTTGAAGCCTCCGGGCTAGCGGGAGGGAACACCGGGGAGCTGTTTTTT.

The rearrangement joins TRBV13 to TRBJ2-3; the match to TRBD2 covers 13 bases. This CDR3 comprises 15 residues. CDR1 PRHDT and CDR2 FYEKMQ come from the germline V gene (reference sequence). J gave up 3 bases and V 11 bases, and 8 bases lay outside the gene matches. CDR3 sequence reads: CASRLAGGGTDTQYF. In DNA form, the CDR3 reads TGTGCCTCCCGACTAGCGGGGGGCGGGACAGATACGCAGTATTTT. Based on the CDR3 plus reference TRBV13 and TRBJ2-3, the full variable domain is AAGVIQSPRHLIKEKRETATLKCYPIPRHDTVYWYQQGPGQDPQFLISFYEKMQSDKGSIPDRFSAQQFSDYHSELNMSSLELGDSALYFCASRLAGGGTDTQYFGPGTRLTVL.

This chain links TRBV20-1 with TRBJ2-1; no definite D call. The CDR3 totals 11 residues. Between the trimmed V and J ends, which lost 5 bases and 14 bases, there was a span of 16 bases. The germline V gene has CDR1 DFQATT and CDR2 SNEGSKA (reference sequence). The CDR3 loop is CSAADRLVKFF. In DNA form, the CDR3 reads TGCAGTGCTGCTGACCGACTTGTTAAGTTCTTC.

Only a few counts were recorded for this clone. Other DNA variants within this sample encode the same CDR3. The CDR3 here is CSVGTGRSYEQYF. CDR3 bases: TGCAGCGTTGGGACAGGGCGGTCCTACGAGCAGTACTTC. This chain joins TRBV29-1 and TRBJ2-7; 8 nucleotides line up with TRBD1. V shed 4 bases and J 1 base; nucleotides not matched to a gene: 3. The CDR3 runs 13 residues. Germline V gene lookup returns CDR1 SQVTM and CDR2 ANQGSEA.

The chain has TRBV5-1 and TRBJ2-7; 9 bases align to TRBD1. V was clipped by 1 base and J by 3 bases; unmatched bases: 5. The CDR3 is made up of 15 amino acids. Looked up from germline, CDR1 is SGHRS and CDR2 is YFSETQ. Written as DNA, the CDR3 is TGCGCCAGCAGCTTGCCCCGGGACAGGGACTACGAGCAGTACTTC. This gives the protein CASSLPRDRDYEQYF.

The V and J genes are TRBV14 and TRBJ2-7; tentatively, D is TRBD1 or TRBD2 (5 bases each). The CDR3 covers 14 residues. Germline lookup yields CDR1 SGHDN and CDR2 FVKESK. Trimming removed 1 base from V and 3 bases from J, with 10 bases in between. The CDR3 reads CASSQGGDFYEQYF. As DNA, the CDR3 is TGTGCCAGCAGCCAAGGAGGGGATTTCTACGAGCAGTACTTC.

The chain couples TRBV28 to TRBJ2-2, with D unresolved. The CDR3 totals 13 residues. Germline CDR1 and CDR2: MDHEN and SYDVKM. Deletions cut 2 bases from V and 8 bases from J, with 9 bases between. The CDR3 coding sequence is TGTGCCAGCAGTTTAAACCTCCTGGGGGAGCTGTTTTTT. Translation gives CASSLNLLGELFF.

This chain connects TRBV30 to TRBJ2-1; TRBD1 matches 7 bases. CDR3 length equals 14 residues. Germline CDR1 and CDR2: GTSNPN and SVGIG (reference sequence). The ends lost 3 bases at V and 5 bases at J; junction bases unmatched: 7. CDR3 protein: CAWRGQSRDNEQFF. DNA for the CDR3: TGTGCCTGGAGGGGACAGTCACGAGACAATGAGCAGTTCTTC. The complete variable domain, with remaining parts taken from reference TRBV30 and TRBJ2-1, reads SQTIHQWPATLVQPVGSPLSLECTVEGTSNPNLYWYRQAAGRGLQLLFYSVGIGQISSEVPQNLSASRPQDRQFILSSKKLLLSDSGFYLCAWRGQSRDNEQFFGPGTRLTVL.

The chain's CDR3 is CASSLTGPTDTQYF. The CDR3 DNA follows: TGCGCCAGCAGCTTGACAGGGCCCACAGATACGCAGTATTTT. The chain employs TRBV5-1 and TRBJ2-3; possible D gene TRBD1, 6 bases. Deletions cut 1 base from V and 2 bases from J, with 8 bases between. CDR1 and CDR2 from the germline V gene are SGHRS and YFSETQ. CDR3 length: 14 residues.

The chain recombines TRBV30 with TRBJ2-3, with TRBD1 identical over 7 bases. The J segment lost 0 bases and the V segment lost 6 bases, leaving 6 bases of the junction unmatched. This CDR3 has 14 residues. CDR1 is GTSNPN and CDR2 is SVGIG in the germline V gene (reference sequence). The CDR3, as DNA: TGTGCCTGCATGAGGGACAGAAGCACAGATACGCAGTATTTT. Translated: CACMRDRSTDTQYF.

The genes are TRBV25-1 and TRBJ2-5; no clear D gene. CDR1 MGHDK and CDR2 SYGVNS come from the germline V gene. This CDR3 is 13 amino acids long. V was cut by 1 base and J by 7 bases, with 10 bases left in between. CDR3 sequence (DNA): TGTGCCAGCAGTGAATTCTTCGCCGTGACCCAGTACTTC. It translates to CASSEFFAVTQYF.

The sample holds a few counts of this clone. This chain joins TRBV29-1 and TRBJ2-7; the D gene is possibly TRBD1 (6 bases). Looked up from germline, CDR1 is SQVTM and CDR2 is ANQGSEA. V shed 6 bases and J shed 0 bases, with 12 bases lying between them. This CDR3 is built from 13 residues. DNA for the CDR3: TGCAGCGTCCAGGGGCCCTCCTCCTACGAGCAGTACTTC. Translation gives CSVQGPSSYEQYF.

This chain uses TRBV27 with TRBJ2-7, with D perhaps TRBD1 (6 bases). The CDR3 has 12 amino acids. V gave up 6 bases and J gave up 5 bases, with 11 bases separating them. Germline-derived CDR1 and CDR2 are MNHEY and SMNVEV (reference sequence). The CDR3 protein is CASRGPGDEQYF. CDR3 DNA: TGTGCCAGCAGAGGCCCAGGGGACGAGCAGTACTTC.

This clone showed up just a few times. The chain is built from TRBV29-1 and TRBJ2-7, with 9 bases fitting TRBD1. V dropped 6 bases and J dropped 1; count of bases not matched to a gene: 4. In germline, CDR1 is SQVTM, CDR2 ANQGSEA. This CDR3 has 13 residues. The CDR3 DNA is TGCAGCGTGACAGGGGGGAATTCCTACGAGCAGTACTTC. Translating it yields CSVTGGNSYEQYF.

The chain is built from TRBV15 and TRBJ2-1; 8 positions match TRBD1. Germline assignment: CDR1 LNHNV and CDR2 YYDKDF (reference sequence). The junction had 6 bases not matched to a gene; V was cut back by 5 bases and J by 6 bases. The CDR3 contains 14 residues. The CDR3 here is CATSLRGHFNEQFF. As DNA, the CDR3 is TGTGCCACCAGCCTCAGGGGGCATTTCAATGAGCAGTTCTTC.

The chain couples TRBV11-1 to TRBJ2-5; 7 bases align to TRBD1. CDR1 and CDR2 from the germline V gene are SGHAT and FQDESV (reference sequence). With V trimmed by 6 bases and J by 5 bases, 6 bases remained unmatched. There are 13 residues in the CDR3. In DNA, the CDR3 is TGTGCCAGCAGAAAAGGGGGCGCGGAGACCCAGTACTTC. This gives the protein CASRKGGAETQYF.

The genes are TRBV2 and TRBJ2-2, with D tentatively TRBD2 (6 bases). The CDR3 has 14 amino acids. Germline lookup yields CDR1 SNHLY and CDR2 FYNNEI. The V end lost 3 bases, the J end lost 5 bases, and 10 bases lay between the germline ends. This CDR3 reads CASSDPGGTGELFF. The CDR3 DNA follows: TGTGCCAGCAGTGATCCCGGGGGTACCGGGGAGCTGTTTTTT. The full variable domain, in which reference TRBV2 and TRBJ2-2 provide the parts outside the CDR3, is EPEVTQTPSHQVTQMGQEVILRCVPISNHLYFYWYRQILGQKVEFLVSFYNNEISEKSEIFDDQFSVERPDGSNFTLKIRSTKLEDSAMYFCASSDPGGTGELFFGEGSRLTVL.

CDR3 DNA sequence: TGTGCCTGGAGCCCAACCGGGGCAGTTCATGAGCAGTTCTTC. Residues: CAWSPTGAVHEQFF. The chain couples TRBV30 to TRBJ2-1, with D perhaps TRBD1 or TRBD2 (5 bases each). The CDR3 has 14 residues. Germline CDR1 is GTSNPN and CDR2 is SVGIG (reference sequence). V was cut by 3 bases and J by 8 bases, with 17 bases left in between.

This clone was observed a handful of times. CDR3 region: CASSSTVGPYEQYF. The CDR3 DNA reads TGTGCCAGCAGCTCCACGGTCGGCCCCTACGAGCAGTACTTC. This chain links TRBV7-9 with TRBJ2-7, with unresolved D. The CDR3 totals 14 residues. V was shortened by 4 bases and J by 2 bases, with 12 bases between the two germline ends. Germline V gives CDR1 SEHNR, CDR2 FQNEAQ (reference sequence).